This T cell receptor (beta chain) derives from a study of T cells in Graves' hyperthyroidism and ophthalmopathy. About the research overall: Any treatment followed the collection of peripheral blood at initial diagnosis. General study results and limits: In blood, most of the thyroid clonotypes expanded above 0.001 were also present.

Amplified TCR beta CDR3 regions derived from RNA transcripts. Carried out on the TCR CDR3, a first-round RT-PCR used the HTBI primer set. MiXCR was run by TCRdb on the multiplex PCR reads, yielding one entry per CDR3 protein. Seen here are around 500,000 distinct CDR3 sequences, roughly 22% observed once, and the top ten hold under 55%. The CDR3 length is 15 residues. From germline, CDR1 is ENHRY and CDR2 SYGVKD. V was clipped by 2 bases and J by 3 bases; unmatched bases: 6. This clonotype was counted a few times. Antigen specificity is unknown. The rearrangement uses TRBV10-3 and TRBJ1-1, with 7 positions matching TRBD1. The clonotype was recovered from a woman aged 70-85 years with Graves' ophthalmopathy. The specimen was blood. CDR3 loop: CAISEPGTEDTEAFF. CDR3 DNA sequence: TGTGCCATCAGTGAGCCCGGGACAGAGGACACTGAAGCTTTCTTT.